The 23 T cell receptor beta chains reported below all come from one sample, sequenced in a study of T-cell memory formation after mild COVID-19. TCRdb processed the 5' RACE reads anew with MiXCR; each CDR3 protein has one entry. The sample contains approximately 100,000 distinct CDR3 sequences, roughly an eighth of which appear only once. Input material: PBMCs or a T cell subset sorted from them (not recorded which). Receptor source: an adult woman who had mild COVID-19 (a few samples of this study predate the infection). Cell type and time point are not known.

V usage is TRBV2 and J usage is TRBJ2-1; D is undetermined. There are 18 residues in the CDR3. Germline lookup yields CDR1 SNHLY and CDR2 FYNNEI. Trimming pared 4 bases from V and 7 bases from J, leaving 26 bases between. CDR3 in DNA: TGTGCCAGCAGTGGCTCGACGTTGGGCCCCGTCAGCTGGAATGAGCAGTTCTTC. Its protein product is CASSGSTLGPVSWNEQFF.

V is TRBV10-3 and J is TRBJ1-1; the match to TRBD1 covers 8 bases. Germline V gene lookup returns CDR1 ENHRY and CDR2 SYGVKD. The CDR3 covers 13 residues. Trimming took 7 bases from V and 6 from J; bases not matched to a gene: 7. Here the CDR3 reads CAITMGQVSEAFF. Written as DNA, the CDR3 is TGTGCCATCACCATGGGACAGGTATCTGAAGCTTTCTTT.

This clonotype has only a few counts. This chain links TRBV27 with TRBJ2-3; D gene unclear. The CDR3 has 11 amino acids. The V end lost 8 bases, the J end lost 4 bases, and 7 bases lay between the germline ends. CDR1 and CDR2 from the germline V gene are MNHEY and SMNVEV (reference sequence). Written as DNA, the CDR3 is TGTGCCAGCGTCGTCGCAGATACGCAGTATTTT. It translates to CASVVADTQYF.

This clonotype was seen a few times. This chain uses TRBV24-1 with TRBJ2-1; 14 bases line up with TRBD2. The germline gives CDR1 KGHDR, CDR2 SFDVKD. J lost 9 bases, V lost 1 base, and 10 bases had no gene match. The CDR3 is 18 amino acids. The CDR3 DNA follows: TGTGCCACCAGTGATTTAAGGGAGGGACTAGCGGGAGCGAGTGAGCAGTTCTTC. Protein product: CATSDLREGLAGASEQFF.

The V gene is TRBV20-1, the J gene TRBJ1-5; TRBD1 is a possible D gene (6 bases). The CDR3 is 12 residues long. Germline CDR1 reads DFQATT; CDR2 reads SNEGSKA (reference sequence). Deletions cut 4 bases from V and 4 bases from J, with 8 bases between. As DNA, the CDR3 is TGCAGTGCTAAGACAGGAAATCAGCCCCAGCATTTT. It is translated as CSAKTGNQPQHF.

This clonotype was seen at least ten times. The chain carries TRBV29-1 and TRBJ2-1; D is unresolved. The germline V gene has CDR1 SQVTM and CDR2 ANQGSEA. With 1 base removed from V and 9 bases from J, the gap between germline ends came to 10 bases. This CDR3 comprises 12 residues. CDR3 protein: CSVEVMDPEQFF. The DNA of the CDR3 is TGCAGCGTTGAAGTCATGGATCCTGAGCAGTTCTTC.

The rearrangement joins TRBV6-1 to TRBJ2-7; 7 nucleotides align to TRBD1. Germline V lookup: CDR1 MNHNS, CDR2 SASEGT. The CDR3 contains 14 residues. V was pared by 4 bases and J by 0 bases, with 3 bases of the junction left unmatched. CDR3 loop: CASSADRSSYEQYF. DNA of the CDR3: TGTGCCAGCAGTGCGGACAGGAGCTCCTACGAGCAGTACTTC.

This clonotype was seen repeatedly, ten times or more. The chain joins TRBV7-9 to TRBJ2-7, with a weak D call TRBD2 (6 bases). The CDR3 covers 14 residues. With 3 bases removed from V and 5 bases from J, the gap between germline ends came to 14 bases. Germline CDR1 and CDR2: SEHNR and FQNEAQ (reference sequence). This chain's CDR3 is CASSFGTGVDEQYF. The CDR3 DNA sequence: TGTGCCAGCAGCTTTGGAACGGGGGTAGACGAGCAGTACTTC.

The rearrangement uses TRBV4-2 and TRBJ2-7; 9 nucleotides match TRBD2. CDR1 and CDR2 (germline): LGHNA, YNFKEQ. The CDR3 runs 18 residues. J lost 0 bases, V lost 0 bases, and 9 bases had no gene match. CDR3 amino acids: CASSQEFAGGIGSYEQYF. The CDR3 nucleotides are TGTGCCAGCAGCCAAGAGTTCGCGGGAGGGATCGGCTCCTACGAGCAGTACTTC.

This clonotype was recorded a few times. Written as DNA, the CDR3 is TGCAGCGTTGAGCCCGGACTAGCGGGGGGGGCTCACACAGATACGCAGTATTTT. It yields the protein CSVEPGLAGGAHTDTQYF. This rearrangement joins TRBV29-1 to TRBJ2-3, with 15 positions matching TRBD2. From germline, CDR1 is SQVTM and CDR2 ANQGSEA. Trimming took 3 bases from V and 2 from J; bases not matched to a gene: 9. The length of the CDR3 is 18 residues.

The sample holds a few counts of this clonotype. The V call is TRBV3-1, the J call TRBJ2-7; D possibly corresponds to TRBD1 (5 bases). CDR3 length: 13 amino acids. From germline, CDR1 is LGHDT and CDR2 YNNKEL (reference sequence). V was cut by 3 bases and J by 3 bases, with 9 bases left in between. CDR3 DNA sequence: TGTGCCAGCAGCCACGGACATCTCTACGAGCAGTACTTC. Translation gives CASSHGHLYEQYF.

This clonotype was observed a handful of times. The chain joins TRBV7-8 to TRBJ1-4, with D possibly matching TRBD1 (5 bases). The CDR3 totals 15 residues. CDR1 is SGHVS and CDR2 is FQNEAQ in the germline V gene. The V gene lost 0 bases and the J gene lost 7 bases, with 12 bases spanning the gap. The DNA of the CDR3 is TGTGCCAGCAGCTTAGCTAGGGATGGGGCTGAAAAACTGTTTTTT. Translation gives CASSLARDGAEKLFF.

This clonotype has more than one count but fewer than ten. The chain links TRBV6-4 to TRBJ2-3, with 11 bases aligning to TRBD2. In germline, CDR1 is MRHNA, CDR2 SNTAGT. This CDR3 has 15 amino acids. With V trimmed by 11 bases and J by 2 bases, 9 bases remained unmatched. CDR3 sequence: CASRPGLAVTDTQYF. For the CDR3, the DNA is TGTGCCTCCCGGCCGGGACTAGCGGTCACAGATACGCAGTATTTT.

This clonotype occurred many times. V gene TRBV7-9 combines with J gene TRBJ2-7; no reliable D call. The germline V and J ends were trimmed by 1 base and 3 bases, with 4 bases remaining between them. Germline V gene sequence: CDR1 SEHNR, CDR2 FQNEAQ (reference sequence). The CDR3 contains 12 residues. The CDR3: CASSLVVYEQYF. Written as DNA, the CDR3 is TGTGCCAGCAGCTTAGTAGTCTACGAGCAGTACTTC.

The CDR3 DNA follows: TGTGCCATCAGTCCCTTGGGACAGAGCATGGTCAATGAGCAGTTCTTC. It translates to CAISPLGQSMVNEQFF. The chain has TRBV10-3 and TRBJ2-1, with 7 positions matching TRBD1. This CDR3 has 16 residues. CDR1 ENHRY and CDR2 SYGVKD come from the germline V gene. V dropped 5 bases and J dropped 6; count of bases not matched to a gene: 13.

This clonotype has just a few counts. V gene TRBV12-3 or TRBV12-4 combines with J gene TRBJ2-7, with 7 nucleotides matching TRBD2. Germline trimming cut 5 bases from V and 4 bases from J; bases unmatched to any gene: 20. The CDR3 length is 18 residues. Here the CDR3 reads CASSGSGTDAAGEYEQYF. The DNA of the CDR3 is TGTGCCAGCAGTGGATCCGGGACGGACGCTGCGGGAGAGTACGAGCAGTACTTC.

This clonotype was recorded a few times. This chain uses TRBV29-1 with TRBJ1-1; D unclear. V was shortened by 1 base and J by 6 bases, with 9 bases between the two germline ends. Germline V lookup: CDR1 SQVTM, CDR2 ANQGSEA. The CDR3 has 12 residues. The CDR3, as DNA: TGCAGCGTTGAAGGGGCAGGCGCTGAAGCTTTCTTT. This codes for CSVEGAGAEAFF.

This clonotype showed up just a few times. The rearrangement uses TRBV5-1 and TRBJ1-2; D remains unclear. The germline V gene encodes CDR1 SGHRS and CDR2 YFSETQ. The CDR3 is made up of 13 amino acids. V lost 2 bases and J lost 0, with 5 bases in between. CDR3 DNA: TGCGCCAGCAGCTTCCCCACTAACTATGGCTACACCTTC. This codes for CASSFPTNYGYTF.

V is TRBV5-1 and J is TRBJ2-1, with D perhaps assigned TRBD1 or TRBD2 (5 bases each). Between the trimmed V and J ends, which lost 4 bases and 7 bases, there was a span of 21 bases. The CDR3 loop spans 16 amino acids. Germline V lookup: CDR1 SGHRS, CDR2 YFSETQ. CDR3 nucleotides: TGCGCCAGCAGCGTCGGGGCCTCCCCTATAGTGAATGAGCAGTTCTTC. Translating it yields CASSVGASPIVNEQFF.

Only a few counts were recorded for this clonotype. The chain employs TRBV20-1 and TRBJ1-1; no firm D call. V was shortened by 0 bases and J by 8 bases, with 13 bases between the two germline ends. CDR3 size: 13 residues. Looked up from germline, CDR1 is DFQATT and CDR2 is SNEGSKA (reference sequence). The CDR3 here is CSARDRPVLEAFF. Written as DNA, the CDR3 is TGCAGTGCTAGAGATCGGCCAGTCCTAGAAGCTTTCTTT.

CDR3 protein: CASSPPDLNTEAFF. CDR3 nucleotides: TGTGCCAGCAGCCCACCCGACCTGAACACTGAAGCTTTCTTT. The chain couples TRBV4-2 to TRBJ1-1; D is ambiguous. V dropped 4 bases and J dropped 0 bases, with 9 bases sitting between them. Per the germline V gene, CDR1 is LGHNA and CDR2 is YNFKEQ. The CDR3 contains 14 residues.

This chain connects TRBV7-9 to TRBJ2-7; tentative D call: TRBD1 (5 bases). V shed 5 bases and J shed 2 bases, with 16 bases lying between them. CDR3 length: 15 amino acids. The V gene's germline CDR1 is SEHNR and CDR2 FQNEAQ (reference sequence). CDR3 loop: CASSPYAAGPYEQYF. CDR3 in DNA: TGTGCCAGCAGCCCCTACGCAGCAGGGCCCTACGAGCAGTACTTC.

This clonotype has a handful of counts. In DNA, the CDR3 is TGCGCCAGCAGCCAAGACGGACCCTACGAGCAGTACTTC. It yields the protein CASSQDGPYEQYF. The V gene is TRBV4-3, the J gene TRBJ2-7; unclear D gene. Trimming pared 0 bases from V and 2 bases from J, leaving 5 bases between. Germline V CDR1 and CDR2: LGHNA, YSLEER. The CDR3 runs 13 residues.